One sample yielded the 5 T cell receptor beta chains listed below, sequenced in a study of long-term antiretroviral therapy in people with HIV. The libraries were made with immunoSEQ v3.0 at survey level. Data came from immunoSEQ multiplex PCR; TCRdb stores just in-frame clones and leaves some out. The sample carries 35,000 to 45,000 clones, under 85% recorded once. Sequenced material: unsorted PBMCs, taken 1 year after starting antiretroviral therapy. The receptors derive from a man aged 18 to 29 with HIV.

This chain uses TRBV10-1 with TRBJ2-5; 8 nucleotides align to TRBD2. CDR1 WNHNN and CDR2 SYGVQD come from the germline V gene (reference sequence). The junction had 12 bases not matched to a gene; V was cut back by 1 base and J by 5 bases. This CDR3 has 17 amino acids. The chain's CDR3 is CASSECTGGPPKETQYF. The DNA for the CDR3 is TGCGCCAGCAGTGAGTGTACGGGAGGGCCTCCAAAGGAGACCCAGTACTTC.

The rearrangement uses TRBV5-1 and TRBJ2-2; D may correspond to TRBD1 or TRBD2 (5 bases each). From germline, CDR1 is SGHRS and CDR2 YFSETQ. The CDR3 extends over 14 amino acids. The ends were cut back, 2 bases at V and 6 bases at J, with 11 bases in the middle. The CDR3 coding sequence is TGCGCCAGCAGCTTTACTCAGGGAGCCGGGGAGCTGTTTTTT. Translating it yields CASSFTQGAGELFF.

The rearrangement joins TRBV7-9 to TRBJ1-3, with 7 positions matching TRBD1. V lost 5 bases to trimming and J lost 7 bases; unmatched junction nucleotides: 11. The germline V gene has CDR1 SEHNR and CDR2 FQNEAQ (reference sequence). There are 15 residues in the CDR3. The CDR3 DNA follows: TGTGCCAGCAGCCCCCCTTGCAGGGGGGGGAACACCATATATTTT. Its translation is CASSPPCRGGNTIYF.

The DNA for the CDR3 is TGTGCCAGCAGGAACAGGGGAAGTACAGATACGCAGTATTTT. It translates to CASRNRGSTDTQYF. This sequence joins TRBV6-5 and TRBJ2-3; 7 positions agree with TRBD1. Germline V gene lookup returns CDR1 MNHEY and CDR2 SVGAGI. CDR3 size: 14 residues. V shed 6 bases and J 3 bases; nucleotides not matched to a gene: 6.

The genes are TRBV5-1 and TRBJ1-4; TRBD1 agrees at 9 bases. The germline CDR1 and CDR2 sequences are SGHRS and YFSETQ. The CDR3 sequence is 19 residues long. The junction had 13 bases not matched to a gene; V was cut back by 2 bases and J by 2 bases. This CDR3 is CASSFGDREGRGTNEKLFF. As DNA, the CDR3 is TGCGCCAGCAGCTTCGGGGACAGGGAGGGAAGAGGGACTAATGAAAAACTGTTTTTT.